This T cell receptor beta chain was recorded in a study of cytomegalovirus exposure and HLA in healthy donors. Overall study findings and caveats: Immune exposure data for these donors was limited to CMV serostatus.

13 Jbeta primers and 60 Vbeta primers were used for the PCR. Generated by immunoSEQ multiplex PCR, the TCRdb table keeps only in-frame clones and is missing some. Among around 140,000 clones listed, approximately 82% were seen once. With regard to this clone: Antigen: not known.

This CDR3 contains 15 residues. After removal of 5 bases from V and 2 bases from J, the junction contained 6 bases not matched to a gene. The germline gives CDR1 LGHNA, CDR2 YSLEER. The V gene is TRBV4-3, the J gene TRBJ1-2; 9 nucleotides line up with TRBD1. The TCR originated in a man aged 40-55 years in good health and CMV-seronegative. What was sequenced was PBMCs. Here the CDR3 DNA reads TGCGCCAGCAGCTCCGCGGACAGGGGCAACTATGGCTACACCTTC. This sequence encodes CASSSADRGNYGYTF.